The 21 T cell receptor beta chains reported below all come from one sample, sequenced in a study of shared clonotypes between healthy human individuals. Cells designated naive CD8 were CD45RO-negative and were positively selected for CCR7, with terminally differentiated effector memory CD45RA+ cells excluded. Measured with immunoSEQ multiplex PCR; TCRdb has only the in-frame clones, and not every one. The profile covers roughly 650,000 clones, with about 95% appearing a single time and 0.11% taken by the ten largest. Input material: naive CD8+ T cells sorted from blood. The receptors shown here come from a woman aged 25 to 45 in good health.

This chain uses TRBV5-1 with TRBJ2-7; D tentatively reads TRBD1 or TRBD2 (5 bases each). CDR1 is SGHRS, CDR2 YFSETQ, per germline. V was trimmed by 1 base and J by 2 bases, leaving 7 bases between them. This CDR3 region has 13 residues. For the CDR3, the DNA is TGCGCCAGCAGCTTGCTGGGGGCCTACGAGCAGTACTTC. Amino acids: CASSLLGAYEQYF.

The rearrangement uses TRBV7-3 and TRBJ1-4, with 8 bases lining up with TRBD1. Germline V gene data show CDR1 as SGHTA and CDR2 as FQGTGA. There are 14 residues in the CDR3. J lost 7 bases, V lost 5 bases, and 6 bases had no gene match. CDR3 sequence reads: CASSIDRGGEKLFF. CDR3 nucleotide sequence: TGTGCCAGCAGCATCGACAGGGGTGGTGAAAAACTGTTTTTT.

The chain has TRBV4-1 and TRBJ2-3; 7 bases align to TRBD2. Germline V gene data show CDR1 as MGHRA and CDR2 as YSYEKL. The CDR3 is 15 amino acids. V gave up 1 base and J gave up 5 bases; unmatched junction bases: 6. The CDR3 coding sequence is TGCGCCAGCAGCCAAGTTACTGGCGGGAGAGATACGCAGTATTTT. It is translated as CASSQVTGGRDTQYF.

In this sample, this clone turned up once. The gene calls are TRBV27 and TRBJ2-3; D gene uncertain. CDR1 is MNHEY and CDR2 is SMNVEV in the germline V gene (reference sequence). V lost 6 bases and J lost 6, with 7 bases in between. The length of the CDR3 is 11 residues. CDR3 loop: CASSTSDTQYF. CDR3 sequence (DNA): TGTGCCAGCAGCACCAGTGATACGCAGTATTTT.

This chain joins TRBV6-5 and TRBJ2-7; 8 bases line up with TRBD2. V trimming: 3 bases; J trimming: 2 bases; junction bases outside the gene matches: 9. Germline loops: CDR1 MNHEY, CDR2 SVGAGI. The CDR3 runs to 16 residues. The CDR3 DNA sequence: TGTGCCAGCAGTTATAGTCCGGCGGGAGGTACCTACGAGCAGTACTTC. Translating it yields CASSYSPAGGTYEQYF.

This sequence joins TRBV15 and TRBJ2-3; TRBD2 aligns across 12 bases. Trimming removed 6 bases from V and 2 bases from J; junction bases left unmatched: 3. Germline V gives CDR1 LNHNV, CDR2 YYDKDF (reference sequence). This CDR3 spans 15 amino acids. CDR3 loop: CATSRTSGITDTQYF. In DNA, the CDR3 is TGTGCCACCAGTAGGACTAGCGGGATCACAGATACGCAGTATTTT.

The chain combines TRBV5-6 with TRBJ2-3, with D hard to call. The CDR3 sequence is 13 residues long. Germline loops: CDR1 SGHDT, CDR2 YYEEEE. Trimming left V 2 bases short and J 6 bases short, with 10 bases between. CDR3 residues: CASSFDLHDTQYF. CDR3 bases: TGTGCCAGCAGCTTCGACTTGCACGATACGCAGTATTTT.

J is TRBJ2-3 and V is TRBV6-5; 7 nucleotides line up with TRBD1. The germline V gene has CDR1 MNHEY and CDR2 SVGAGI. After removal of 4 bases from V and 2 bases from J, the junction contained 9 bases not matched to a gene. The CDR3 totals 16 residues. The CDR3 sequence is CASSSLDRRFTDTQYF. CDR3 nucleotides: TGTGCCAGCAGTTCATTGGACAGGCGTTTCACAGATACGCAGTATTTT.

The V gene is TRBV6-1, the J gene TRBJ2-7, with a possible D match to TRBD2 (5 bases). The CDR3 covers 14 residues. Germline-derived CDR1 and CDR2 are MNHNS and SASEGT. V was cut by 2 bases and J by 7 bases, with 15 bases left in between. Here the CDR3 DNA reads TGTGCCAGCAGTGAAATGACAACCCGGGGAGAGCAGTACTTC. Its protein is CASSEMTTRGEQYF.

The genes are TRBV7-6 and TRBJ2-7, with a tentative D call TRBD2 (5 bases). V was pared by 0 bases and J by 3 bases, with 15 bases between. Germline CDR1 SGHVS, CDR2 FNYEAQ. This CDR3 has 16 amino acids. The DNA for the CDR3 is TGTGCCAGCAGCTTAGCGGTGGGCCCCGCGGGCTACGAGCAGTACTTC. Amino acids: CASSLAVGPAGYEQYF. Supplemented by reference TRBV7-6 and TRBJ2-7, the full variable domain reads GAGVSQSPRYKVTKRGQDVALRCDPISGHVSLYWYRQALGQGPEFLTYFNYEAQQDKSGLPNDRFSAERPEGSISTLTIQRTEQRDSAMYRCASSLAVGPAGYEQYFGPGTRLTVT.

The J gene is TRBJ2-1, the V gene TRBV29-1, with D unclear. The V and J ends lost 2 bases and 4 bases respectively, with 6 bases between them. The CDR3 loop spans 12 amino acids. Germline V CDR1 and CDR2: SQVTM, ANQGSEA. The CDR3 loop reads CSVEPNYNEQFF. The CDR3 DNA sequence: TGCAGCGTTGAACCCAATTACAATGAGCAGTTCTTC.

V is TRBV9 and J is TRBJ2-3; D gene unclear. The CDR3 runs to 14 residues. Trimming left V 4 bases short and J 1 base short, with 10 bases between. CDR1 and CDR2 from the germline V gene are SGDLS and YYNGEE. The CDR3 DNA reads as TGTGCCAGCAGCCCAAGGGCGGGCACAGATACGCAGTATTTT. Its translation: CASSPRAGTDTQYF.

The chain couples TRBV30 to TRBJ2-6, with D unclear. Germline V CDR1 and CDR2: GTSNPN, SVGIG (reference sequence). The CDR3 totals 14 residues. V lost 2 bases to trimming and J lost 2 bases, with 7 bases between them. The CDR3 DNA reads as TGTGCCTGGAGTCATGGTACTGGGGCCAACGTCCTGACTTTC. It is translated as CAWSHGTGANVLTF.

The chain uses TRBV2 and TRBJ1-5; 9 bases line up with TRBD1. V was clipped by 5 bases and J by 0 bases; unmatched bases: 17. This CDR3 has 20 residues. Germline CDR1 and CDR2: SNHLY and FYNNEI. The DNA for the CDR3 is TGTGCCAGCAGTACGAACCTACAGGGGGCCGAGGCTTATAGCAATCAGCCCCAGCATTTT. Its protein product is CASSTNLQGAEAYSNQPQHF. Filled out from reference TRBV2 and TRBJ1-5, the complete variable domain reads EPEVTQTPSHQVTQMGQEVILRCVPISNHLYFYWYRQILGQKVEFLVSFYNNEISEKSEIFDDQFSVERPDGSNFTLKIRSTKLEDSAMYFCASSTNLQGAEAYSNQPQHFGDGTRLSIL.

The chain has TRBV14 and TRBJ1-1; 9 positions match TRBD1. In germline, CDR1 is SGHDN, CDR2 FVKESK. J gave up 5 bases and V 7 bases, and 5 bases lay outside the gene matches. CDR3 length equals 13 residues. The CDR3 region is CASNLQGATEAFF. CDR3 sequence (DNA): TGTGCCAGCAACCTACAGGGGGCAACTGAAGCTTTCTTT.

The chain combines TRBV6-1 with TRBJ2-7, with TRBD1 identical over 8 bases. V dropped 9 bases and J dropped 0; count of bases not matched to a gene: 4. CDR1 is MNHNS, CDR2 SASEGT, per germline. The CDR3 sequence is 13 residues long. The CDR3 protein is CARDREDSYEQYF. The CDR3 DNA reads TGTGCCAGGGACAGGGAGGACTCCTACGAGCAGTACTTC.

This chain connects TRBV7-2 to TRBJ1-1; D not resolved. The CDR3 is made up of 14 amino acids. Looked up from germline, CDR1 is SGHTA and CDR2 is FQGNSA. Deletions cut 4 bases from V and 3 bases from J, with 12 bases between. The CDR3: CASSSLSRYTEAFF. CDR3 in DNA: TGTGCCAGCAGCTCCCTCAGCCGGTACACTGAAGCTTTCTTT.

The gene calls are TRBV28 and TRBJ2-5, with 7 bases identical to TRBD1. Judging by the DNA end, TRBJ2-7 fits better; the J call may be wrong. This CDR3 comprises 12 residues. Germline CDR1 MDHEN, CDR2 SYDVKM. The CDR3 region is CASSRQGYEQYF. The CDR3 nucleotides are TGTGCCAGCAGTAGACAGGGCTACGAGCAGTACTTC.

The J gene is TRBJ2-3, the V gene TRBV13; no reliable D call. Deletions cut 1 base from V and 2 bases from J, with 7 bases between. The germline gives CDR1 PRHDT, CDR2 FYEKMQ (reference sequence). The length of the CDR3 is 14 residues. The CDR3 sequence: CASSLVGFTDTQYF. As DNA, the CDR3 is TGTGCCAGCAGCTTAGTTGGCTTCACAGATACGCAGTATTTT.

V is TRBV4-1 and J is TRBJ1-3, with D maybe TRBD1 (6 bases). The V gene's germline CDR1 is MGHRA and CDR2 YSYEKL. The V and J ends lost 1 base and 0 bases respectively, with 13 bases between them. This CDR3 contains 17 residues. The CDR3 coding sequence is TGCGCCAGCAGCCAAGTTGAGGGGGTTAACTCTGGAAACACCATATATTTT. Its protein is CASSQVEGVNSGNTIYF.

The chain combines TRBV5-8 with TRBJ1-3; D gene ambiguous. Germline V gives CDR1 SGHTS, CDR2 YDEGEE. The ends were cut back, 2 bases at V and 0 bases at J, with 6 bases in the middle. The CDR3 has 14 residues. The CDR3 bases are TGTGCCAGCAGCTTAGGGATCTCTGGAAACACCATATATTTT. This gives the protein CASSLGISGNTIYF.